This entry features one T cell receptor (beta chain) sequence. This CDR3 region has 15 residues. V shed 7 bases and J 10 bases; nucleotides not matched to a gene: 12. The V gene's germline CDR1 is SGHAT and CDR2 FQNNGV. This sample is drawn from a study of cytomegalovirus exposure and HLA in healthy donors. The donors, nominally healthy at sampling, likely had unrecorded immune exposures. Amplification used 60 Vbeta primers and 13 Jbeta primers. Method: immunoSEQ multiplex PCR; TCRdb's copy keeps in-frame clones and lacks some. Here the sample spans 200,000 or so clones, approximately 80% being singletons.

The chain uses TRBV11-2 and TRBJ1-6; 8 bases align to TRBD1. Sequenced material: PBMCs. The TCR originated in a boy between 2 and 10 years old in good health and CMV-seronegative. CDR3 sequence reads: CASTLGTGAPSPLHF. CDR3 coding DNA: TGTGCCAGCACCCTCGGGACAGGAGCTCCGTCACCCCTCCACTTT.